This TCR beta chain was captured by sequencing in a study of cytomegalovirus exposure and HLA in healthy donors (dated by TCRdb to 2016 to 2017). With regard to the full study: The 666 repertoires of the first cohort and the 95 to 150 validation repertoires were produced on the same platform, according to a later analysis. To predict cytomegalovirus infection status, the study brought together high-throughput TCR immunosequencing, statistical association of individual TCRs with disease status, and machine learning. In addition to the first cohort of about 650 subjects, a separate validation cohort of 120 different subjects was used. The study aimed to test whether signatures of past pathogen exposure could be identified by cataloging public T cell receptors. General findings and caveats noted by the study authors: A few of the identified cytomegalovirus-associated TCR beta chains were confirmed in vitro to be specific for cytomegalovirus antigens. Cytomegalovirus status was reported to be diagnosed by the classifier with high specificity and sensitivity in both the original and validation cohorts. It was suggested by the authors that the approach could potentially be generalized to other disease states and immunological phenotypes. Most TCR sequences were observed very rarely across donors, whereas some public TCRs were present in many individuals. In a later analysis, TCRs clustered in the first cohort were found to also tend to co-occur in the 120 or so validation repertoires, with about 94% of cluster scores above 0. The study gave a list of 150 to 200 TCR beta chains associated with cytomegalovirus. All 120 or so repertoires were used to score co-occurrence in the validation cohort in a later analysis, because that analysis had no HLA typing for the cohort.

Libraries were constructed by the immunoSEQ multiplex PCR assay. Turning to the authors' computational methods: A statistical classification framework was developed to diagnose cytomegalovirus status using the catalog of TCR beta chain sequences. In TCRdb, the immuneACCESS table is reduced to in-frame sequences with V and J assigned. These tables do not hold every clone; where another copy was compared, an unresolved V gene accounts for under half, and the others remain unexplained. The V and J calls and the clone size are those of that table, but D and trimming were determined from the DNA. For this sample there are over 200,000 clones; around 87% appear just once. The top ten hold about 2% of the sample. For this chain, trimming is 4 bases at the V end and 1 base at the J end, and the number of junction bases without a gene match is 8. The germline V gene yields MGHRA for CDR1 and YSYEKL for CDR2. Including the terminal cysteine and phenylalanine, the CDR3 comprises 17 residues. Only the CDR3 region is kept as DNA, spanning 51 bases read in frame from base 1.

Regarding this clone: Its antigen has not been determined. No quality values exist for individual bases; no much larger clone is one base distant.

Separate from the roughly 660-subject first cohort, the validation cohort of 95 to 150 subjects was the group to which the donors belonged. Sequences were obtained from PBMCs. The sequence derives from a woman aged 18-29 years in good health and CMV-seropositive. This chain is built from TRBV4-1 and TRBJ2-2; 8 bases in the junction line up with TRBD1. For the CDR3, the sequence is CASSRFSGTGNTGELFF. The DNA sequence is TGCGCCAGCAGCCGTTTTTCCGGGACAGGGAACACCGGGGAGCTGTTTTTT.